This T cell receptor (beta chain) was documented in a study of CD8+ T cells in alopecia areata. cDNA serving as the sequencing template came from extracted, reverse transcribed RNA. The protocol was immunoSEQ multiplex PCR, while the TCRdb copy is restricted to in-frame clones and leaves out a portion. Of 150,000 to 200,000 clones in the sample, approximately 57% are singletons; the top ten hold 13% to 15%. Regarding treatment: oral pan-JAK inhibitor, 5-10 mg twice daily. This clone was seen only once. Germline CDR1 and CDR2: MGHRA and YSYEKL. This CDR3 region has 13 residues. V lost 0 bases, J lost 5 bases, and 5 bases lay in between.

The sample in question was CD4+ T cells sorted from blood, obtained at week 24, from a patient treated with tofacitinib. The rearrangement uses TRBV4-1 and TRBJ1-5; D unclear. The clonotype comes from a human donor with alopecia areata. The CDR3 DNA reads TGCGCCAGCAGCCAAGATCGGCATCAGCCCCAGCATTTT. Protein product: CASSQDRHQPQHF.